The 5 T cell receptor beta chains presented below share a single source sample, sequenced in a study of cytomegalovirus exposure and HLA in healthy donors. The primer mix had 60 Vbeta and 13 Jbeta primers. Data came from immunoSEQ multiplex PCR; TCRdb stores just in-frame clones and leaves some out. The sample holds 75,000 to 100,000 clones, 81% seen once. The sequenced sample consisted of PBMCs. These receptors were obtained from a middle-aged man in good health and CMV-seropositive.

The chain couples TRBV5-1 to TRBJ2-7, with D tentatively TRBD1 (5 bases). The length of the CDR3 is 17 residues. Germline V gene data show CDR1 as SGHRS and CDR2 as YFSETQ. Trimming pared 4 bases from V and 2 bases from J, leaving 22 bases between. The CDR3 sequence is CASSTDKWSVDAYEQYF. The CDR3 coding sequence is TGCGCCAGCAGCACGGACAAGTGGTCTGTGGACGCCTACGAGCAGTACTTC.

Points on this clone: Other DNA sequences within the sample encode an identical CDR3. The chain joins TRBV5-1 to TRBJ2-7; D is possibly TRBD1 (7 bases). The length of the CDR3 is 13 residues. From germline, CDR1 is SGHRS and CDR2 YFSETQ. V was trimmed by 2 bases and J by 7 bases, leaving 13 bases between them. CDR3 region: CASSFQGGWEQYF. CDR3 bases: TGCGCCAGCAGCTTCCAGGGGGGTTGGGAGCAGTACTTC.

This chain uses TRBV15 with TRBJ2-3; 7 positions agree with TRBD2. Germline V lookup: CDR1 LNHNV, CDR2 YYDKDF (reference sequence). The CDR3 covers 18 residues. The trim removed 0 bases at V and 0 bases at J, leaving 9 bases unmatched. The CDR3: CATSRDLWQGGSTDTQYF. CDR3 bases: TGTGCCACCAGCAGAGACCTCTGGCAGGGAGGGAGCACAGATACGCAGTATTTT.

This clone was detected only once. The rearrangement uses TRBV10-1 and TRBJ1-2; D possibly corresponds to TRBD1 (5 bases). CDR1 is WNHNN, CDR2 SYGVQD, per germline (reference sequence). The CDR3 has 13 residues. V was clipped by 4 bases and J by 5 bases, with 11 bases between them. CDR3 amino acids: CASSAQGGYGYTF. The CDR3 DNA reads TGCGCCAGCAGTGCCCAGGGAGGATATGGCTACACCTTC.

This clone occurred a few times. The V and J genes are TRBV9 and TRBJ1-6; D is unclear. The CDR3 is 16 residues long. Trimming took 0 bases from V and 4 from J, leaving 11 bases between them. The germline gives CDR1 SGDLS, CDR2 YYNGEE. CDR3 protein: CASSVGQAGYNSPLHF. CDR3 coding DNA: TGTGCCAGCAGCGTAGGGCAGGCGGGTTATAATTCACCCCTCCACTTT.